The TCR beta chain described here comes from a study of blood T cells in healthy people across ages (dated by TCRdb to between 2015 and 2016). For the study in its entirety: Template switching captured roughly one uniquely barcoded TCR beta cDNA molecule per two T cells in model experiments. The study measured age-related changes in TCR beta repertoire diversity using deep sequencing normalized with unique cDNA molecular identifiers. Using the same blood draw, the study looked at two additional independent replicas of 1 million unique cDNA reads for two donors, one aged 18 to 30 and the other aged 80 or older. Donors of different ages were randomly distributed across sequencing lanes to avoid experimental bias. The donors were split into four age groups: young (average 16 years), middle-aged (39), aged (62) and long-lived (over 75). The study at large found these results: Estimates of total diversity based on one million sequenced T cells were considered lower bounds and underestimates. Observed TCR beta diversity per million T cells fell roughly linearly with age, and a significant reduction was already apparent by age roughly 40. The long-lived group showed more naive CD4+ T cells, fewer expanded clones and increased TCR diversity than the aged group, suggesting age selection. Conclusive comparison of naive and antigen-experienced compartments was prevented by the profiling of bulk unsorted PBMCs. Donor CMV infection status was unknown, potentially confounding age-related changes in expanded clonotypes. There was a strong correlation between observed TCR beta diversity and the percentage of naive T cells measured by flow cytometry.

Comment on this clonotype: This receptor's antigen is unknown. Base-call qualities are not available, and no considerably larger clone is one nucleotide away.

The CDR3 holds 11 amino acids from the cysteine to the phenylalanine. The retained sequence is limited to the CDR3, 33 bases, with the frame set at the first base. CDR1 and CDR2 are drawn from the germline V gene (reference sequence): DFQATT, SNEGSKA. At the junction V is shortened by 7 bases and J by 5 bases, with 11 bases in between. Receptor amplification or capture employed 5' RACE. TCRdb names Illumina HiSeq 2500 as the instrument used. A second roughly 7 to 12 cycle PCR used a sample-barcoded 5' primer and a J-beta primer mix. Each TCR beta cDNA molecule received a unique molecular identifier from a template-switch 5' adaptor carrying 12 random nucleotides. Each sample yielded at least 2.5 million CDR3-containing paired-end reads. First-strand cDNA was synthesized from all RNA with the Mint cDNA synthesis kit, primed by a TRBC-specific oligonucleotide. Following uracil-DNA glycosylase treatment, a first 18-cycle PCR with universal primers M1SS and BC2_uni_R was performed on all cDNA. Per the authors' processing: For normalization, 1 million high-quality reads were randomly selected from each sample, with every read carrying a distinct molecular identifier. Instead of being binned into consensus sequences, reads that shared molecular identifiers were thrown out. CDR3 identification, clonotype clustering and error correction used MiTCR with a Q25 quality threshold and the strictest error-elimination algorithm. A nonparametric unseen species model using Euler transformation provided a lower-bound estimate of total TCR beta diversity. TCRdb ran its own pipeline on the public reads, namely fastp trimming at Q25 and MiXCR clone calling, and kept in-frame beta chains. Rows matching on CDR3 protein sequence are summarized as one entry with the most common DNA and genes. The V and J calls were not made by the authors but by TCRdb's processing. The sample records over 1.5 million distinct CDR3 sequences, 40% to 55% of which are singletons. In total, the top ten clones hold about 2.1% of the sample.

The donors were roughly 39 Caucasian individuals from Russia, aged roughly 6 to 100 years, who were systemically healthy. Each donor gave approximately 9.4 milliliters of peripheral blood, drawn into EDTA-treated Vacutainer tubes. PBMCs were isolated by Ficoll-Paque density-gradient centrifugation, with at least 6.5 million obtained per sample. Trizol reagent was used to extract total RNA from PBMCs, with at least 6 micrograms per sample. For every donor, an aliquot of PBMCs went through flow cytometry to measure the percentages of naive CD45RAhigh/CD27high T cells. The rearranged segments are TRBV20-1 and TRBJ2-5; a weak D assignment points to TRBD2 (5 bases agree). The sample was blood. This clonotype originated in a woman in her thirties or forties in good health. At the DNA level, the sequence is TGCAGTGGGGGTTGGAGGGAGACCCAGTACTTC. Its product reads: CSGGWRETQYF.